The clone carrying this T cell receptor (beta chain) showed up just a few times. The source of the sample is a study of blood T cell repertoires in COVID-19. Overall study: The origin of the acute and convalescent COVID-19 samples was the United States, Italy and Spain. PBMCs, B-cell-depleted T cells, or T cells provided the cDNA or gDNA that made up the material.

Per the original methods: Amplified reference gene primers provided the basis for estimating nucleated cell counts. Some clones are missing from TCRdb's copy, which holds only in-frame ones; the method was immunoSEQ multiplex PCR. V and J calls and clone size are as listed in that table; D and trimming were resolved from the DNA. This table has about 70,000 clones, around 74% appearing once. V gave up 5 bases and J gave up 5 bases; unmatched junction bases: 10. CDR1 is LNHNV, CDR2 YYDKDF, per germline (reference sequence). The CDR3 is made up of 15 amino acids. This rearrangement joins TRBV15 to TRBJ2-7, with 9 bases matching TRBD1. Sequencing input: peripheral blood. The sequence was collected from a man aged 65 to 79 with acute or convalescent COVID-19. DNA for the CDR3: TGTGCCACCAGCTCCAACCGGGACAGGGAACACGAGCAGTACTTC. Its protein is CATSSNRDREHEQYF.